One and the same sample provided the 8 T cell receptor beta chains below, sequenced in a study of T cells in Graves' hyperthyroidism and ophthalmopathy. TCR beta CDR3 sequences were amplified from RNA transcripts. Using the HTBI primer set, a first-round RT-PCR was run on the TCR CDR3. TCRdb re-derived calls from the multiplex PCR reads in MiXCR, one entry per CDR3 protein. The data hold some 600,000 distinct CDR3 sequences, with approximately 15% observed a single time. The sample comprised blood. The receptors come from a woman aged 25 to 39 with Graves' hyperthyroidism that later progressed to Graves' ophthalmopathy.

At least ten counts were recorded for this clonotype. The chain uses TRBV2 and TRBJ2-1; D is unresolved. CDR1 and CDR2 from the germline V gene are SNHLY and FYNNEI. This CDR3 contains 11 residues. CDR3 sequence reads: CAGRVYNEQFF. The CDR3 bases are TGTGCTGGAAGGGTCTACAATGAGCAGTTCTTC. The full variable domain, its missing parts supplied by reference TRBV2 and TRBJ2-1, is EPEVTQTPSHQVTQMGQEVILRCVPISNHLYFYWYRQILGQKVEFLVSFYNNEISEKSEIFDDQFSVERPDGSNFTLKIRSTKLEDSAMYFCAGRVYNEQFFGPGTRLTVL.

This sequence joins TRBV30 and TRBJ1-6, with TRBD1 matching over 8 bases. The CDR3 runs to 14 residues. The junction had 6 bases not matched to a gene; V was cut back by 4 bases and J by 7 bases. The germline gives CDR1 GTSNPN, CDR2 SVGIG (reference sequence). The CDR3 sequence is CAWTRTGRNSPLHF. As DNA, the CDR3 is TGTGCCTGGACTAGGACAGGGAGGAATTCACCCCTCCACTTT.

In this sample, this clonotype turned up many times. V is TRBV29-1 and J is TRBJ2-3, with D possibly TRBD2 on 6 matching bases. CDR1 SQVTM and CDR2 ANQGSEA come from the germline V gene. Trimming stripped 7 bases from V and 5 bases from J, with 16 bases between. This CDR3 has 13 amino acids. In DNA form, the CDR3 reads TGCAGCGGTGGAGGGCAGGGAGGAGATACGCAGTATTTT. Protein product: CSGGGQGGDTQYF.

This clonotype was seen at least ten times. The chain joins TRBV30 to TRBJ1-2, with a weak D call TRBD1 (5 bases). The V and J ends lost 3 bases and 7 bases respectively, with 18 bases between them. The germline CDR1 and CDR2 sequences are GTSNPN and SVGIG (reference sequence). The CDR3 sequence is 14 residues long. CDR3: CAWREPAGPAGYTF. Here the CDR3 DNA reads TGTGCCTGGAGGGAACCGGCAGGGCCTGCTGGCTACACCTTC.

This clonotype was detected only a few times. V gene TRBV28 combines with J gene TRBJ1-4; TRBD1 is a possible D gene (5 bases). The germline V and J ends were trimmed by 5 bases and 8 bases, with 15 bases remaining between them. CDR1 and CDR2 (germline): MDHEN, SYDVKM. The CDR3 covers 14 residues. CDR3 sequence reads: CASSGSGGDEKLFF. CDR3 DNA sequence: TGTGCCAGCAGTGGGTCAGGAGGGGACGAAAAACTGTTTTTT. Together with reference TRBV28 and TRBJ1-4, the CDR3 gives the full variable domain: DVKVTQSSRYLVKRTGEKVFLECVQDMDHENMFWYRQDPGLGLRLIYFSYDVKMKEKGDIPEGYSVSREKKERFSLILESASTNQTSMYLCASSGSGGDEKLFFGSGTQLSVL.

This clonotype was counted ten times or more. This chain uses TRBV6-5 with TRBJ1-5, with 9 bases aligning to TRBD1. Germline V gives CDR1 MNHEY, CDR2 SVGAGI. This CDR3 has 16 amino acids. Unmatched junction bases numbered 8, after V lost 6 bases and J lost 2 bases. CDR3 loop: CASRTGTGIGNQPQHF. In DNA, the CDR3 is TGTGCCAGCAGGACCGGGACAGGGATCGGCAATCAGCCCCAGCATTTT.

Notes on this clonotype: A much larger clonotype is one base distant, so this may be a read error. V and J are TRBV5-5 and TRBJ1-6; the D is unclear. The germline gives CDR1 SGHKS, CDR2 YYEKEE (reference sequence). The CDR3 sequence is 14 residues long. The CDR3 DNA follows: TGCGCCAGCAGCTCGAGCCCGGAGGGCTCACCCCTCCACTTT. Its protein product is CASSSSPEGSPLHF.

The chain couples TRBV14 to TRBJ2-2; D call uncertain. Germline loops: CDR1 SGHDN, CDR2 FVKESK. V gave up 2 bases and J gave up 7 bases, with 14 bases separating them. This CDR3 is built from 15 residues. In DNA form, the CDR3 reads TGTGCCAGCAGCCAACTACAGTTGGGTCGCGGGGAGCTGTTTTTT. Translation: CASSQLQLGRGELFF.